This T cell receptor (beta chain) was sequenced for a study of neurological immune-mediated disorders. Study-wide findings and caveats: HTLV-1-associated myelopathy had the most TCR clonal expansion, while multiple sclerosis had the least, a level that fell below healthy controls. TCR-beta repertoires seemed private in all groups, with no expanded CDR3 amino acid sequences shared.

The CDR3 covers 16 residues. Trimming shortened V by 3 bases and J by 0 bases, and 13 bases separated the two germline ends. CDR1 is LNHDA and CDR2 is SQIVND in the germline V gene (reference sequence). Notes on this clonotype: Its antigen is unknown.

5'RACE generated cDNA with 10-nucleotide random UMIs. Every sequencing run generated over 160 million TCR-beta sequences from 15-18 subjects. MiXCR, run by TCRdb on the 5' RACE reads, gives a single entry per CDR3 protein. This repertoire shows tens of thousands of distinct CDR3 sequences, less than 15% found once; its top ten account for 27%. Sequences were obtained from PBMCs. The sequence was collected from a woman aged 45-59 years with HTLV-1-associated myelopathy (HAM/TSP). This chain uses TRBV19 with TRBJ2-3; D is unresolved. CDR3 nucleotide sequence: TGTGCCAGTAGTATTTACCCTGGGGTTAGCACAGATACGCAGTATTTT. Its translation: CASSIYPGVSTDTQYF.